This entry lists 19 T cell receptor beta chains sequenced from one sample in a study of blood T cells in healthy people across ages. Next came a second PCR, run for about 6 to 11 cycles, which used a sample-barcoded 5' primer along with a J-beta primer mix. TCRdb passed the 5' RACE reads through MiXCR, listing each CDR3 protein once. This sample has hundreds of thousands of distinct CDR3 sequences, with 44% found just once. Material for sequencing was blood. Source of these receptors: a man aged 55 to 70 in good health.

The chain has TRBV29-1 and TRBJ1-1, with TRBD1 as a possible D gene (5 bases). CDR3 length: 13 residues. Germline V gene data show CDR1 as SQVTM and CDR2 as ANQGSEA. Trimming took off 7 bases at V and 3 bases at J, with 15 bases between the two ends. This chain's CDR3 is CSADGGWDTEAFF. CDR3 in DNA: TGCAGCGCTGACGGGGGATGGGACACTGAAGCTTTCTTT.

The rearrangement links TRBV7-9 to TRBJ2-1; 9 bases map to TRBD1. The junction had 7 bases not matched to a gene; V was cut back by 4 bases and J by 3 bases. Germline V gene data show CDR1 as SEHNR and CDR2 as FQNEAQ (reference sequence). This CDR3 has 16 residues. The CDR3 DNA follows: TGTGCCAGCAGCTCCACGGGACAGGGACGCTACAATGAGCAGTTCTTC. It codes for CASSSTGQGRYNEQFF.

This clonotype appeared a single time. The CDR3 loop is CSAMPVRGGLDLPDTQYF. CDR3 nucleotides: TGCAGTGCGATGCCGGTGAGGGGGGGGTTAGATCTCCCAGATACGCAGTATTTT. V usage is TRBV20-1 and J usage is TRBJ2-3; D might be TRBD2 (7 bases). There are 18 residues in the CDR3. V was clipped by 6 bases and J by 4 bases, with 29 bases between them. Per germline, CDR1 DFQATT and CDR2 SNEGSKA (reference sequence).

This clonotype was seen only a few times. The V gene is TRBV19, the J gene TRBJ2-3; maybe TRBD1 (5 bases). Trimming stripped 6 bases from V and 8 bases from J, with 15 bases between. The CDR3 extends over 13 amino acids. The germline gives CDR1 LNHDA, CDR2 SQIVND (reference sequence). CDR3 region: CASRGQSQATQYF. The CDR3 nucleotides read TGTGCCAGTAGAGGACAAAGCCAAGCTACGCAGTATTTT. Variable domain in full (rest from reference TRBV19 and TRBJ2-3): DGGITQSPKYLFRKEGQNVTLSCEQNLNHDAMYWYRQDPGQGLRLIYYSQIVNDFQKGDIAEGYSVSREKKESFPLTVTSAQKNPTAFYLCASRGQSQATQYFGPGTRLTVL.

CDR3 residues: CASSYTDRVNQPQHF. In nucleotides, the CDR3 is TGTGCCAGCAGTTACACGGACAGGGTTAATCAGCCCCAGCATTTT. This chain uses TRBV6-2 or TRBV6-3 with TRBJ1-5; 8 bases agree with TRBD1. Germline CDR1 and CDR2: MNHEY and SVGEGT. After removal of 2 bases from V and 4 bases from J, the junction contained 4 bases not matched to a gene. CDR3 length: 15 amino acids.

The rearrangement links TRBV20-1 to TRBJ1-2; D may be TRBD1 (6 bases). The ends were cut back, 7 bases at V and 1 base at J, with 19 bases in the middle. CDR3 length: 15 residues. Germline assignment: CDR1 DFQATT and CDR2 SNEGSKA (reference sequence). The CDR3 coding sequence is TGCAGTGTTCTCGACCGGGACACCAGTAACTATGGCTACACCTTC. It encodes CSVLDRDTSNYGYTF.

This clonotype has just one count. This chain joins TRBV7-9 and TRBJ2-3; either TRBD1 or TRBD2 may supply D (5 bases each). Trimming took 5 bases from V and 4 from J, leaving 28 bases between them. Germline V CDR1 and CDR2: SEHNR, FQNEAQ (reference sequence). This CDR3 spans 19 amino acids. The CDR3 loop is CASSAPERDDRLIADTQYF. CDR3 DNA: TGTGCCAGCAGCGCGCCCGAACGGGACGATCGGCTTATTGCAGATACGCAGTATTTT.

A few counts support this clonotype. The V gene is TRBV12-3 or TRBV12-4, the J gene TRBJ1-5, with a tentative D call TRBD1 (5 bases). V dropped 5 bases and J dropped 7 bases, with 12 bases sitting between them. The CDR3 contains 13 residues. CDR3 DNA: TGTGCCAGCAGTCCAGGGAGAGGACAGCCCCAGCATTTT. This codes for CASSPGRGQPQHF.

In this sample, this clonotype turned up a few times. CDR3 nucleotides: TGTGCCAGCAGCCCCAGGGGGGGGACTAGGTTTCTCGATGAGCAGTTCTTC. Protein product: CASSPRGGTRFLDEQFF. V usage is TRBV7-2 and J usage is TRBJ2-1; the D gene is possibly TRBD2 (8 bases). This CDR3 has 17 amino acids. Trimming cost V 5 bases and J 8 bases, with 25 bases left between them. CDR1 SGHTA and CDR2 FQGNSA come from the germline V gene.

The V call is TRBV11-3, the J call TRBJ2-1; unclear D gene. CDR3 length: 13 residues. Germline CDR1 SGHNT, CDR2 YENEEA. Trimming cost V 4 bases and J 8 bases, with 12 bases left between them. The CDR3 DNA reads TGTGCCAGCAGCTGCGCCCAAGGGCATGAGCAGTTCTTC. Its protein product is CASSCAQGHEQFF.

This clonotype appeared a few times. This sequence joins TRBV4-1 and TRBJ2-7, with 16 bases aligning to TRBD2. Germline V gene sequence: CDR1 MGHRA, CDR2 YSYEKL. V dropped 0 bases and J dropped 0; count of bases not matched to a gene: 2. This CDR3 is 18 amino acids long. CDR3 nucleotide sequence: TGCGCCAGCAGCCAAGAGGGACTAGCGGGGGGGAGCTCCTACGAGCAGTACTTC. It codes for CASSQEGLAGGSSYEQYF.

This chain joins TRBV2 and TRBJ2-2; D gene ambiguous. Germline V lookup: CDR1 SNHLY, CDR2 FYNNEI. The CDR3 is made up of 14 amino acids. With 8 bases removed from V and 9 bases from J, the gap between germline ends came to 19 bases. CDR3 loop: CASESRKVTWELFF. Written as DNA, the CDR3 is TGTGCCAGCGAGTCAAGAAAGGTTACCTGGGAGCTGTTTTTT.

CDR3 in amino acids: CSVGAGTGDQPQHF. CDR3 bases: TGCAGCGTTGGAGCCGGGACAGGGGATCAGCCCCAGCATTTT. The rearrangement uses TRBV29-1 and TRBJ1-5; TRBD1 aligns across 10 bases. The CDR3 is 14 residues long. V gave up 4 bases and J gave up 5 bases; unmatched junction bases: 5. Germline V gene sequence: CDR1 SQVTM, CDR2 ANQGSEA.

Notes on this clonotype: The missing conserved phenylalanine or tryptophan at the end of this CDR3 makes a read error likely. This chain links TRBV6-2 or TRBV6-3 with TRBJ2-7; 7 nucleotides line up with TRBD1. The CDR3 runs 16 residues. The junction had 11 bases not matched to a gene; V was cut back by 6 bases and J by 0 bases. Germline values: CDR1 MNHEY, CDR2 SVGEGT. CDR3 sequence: CASRDLGQPFSYEQYL. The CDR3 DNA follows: TGTGCCAGCAGGGATTTGGGACAGCCTTTCTCCTACGAGCAGTACCTC.

CDR3 in amino acids: CASARQGFETQYF. CDR3 bases: TGTGCCAGCGCCAGACAGGGTTTTGAGACCCAGTACTTC. The chain recombines TRBV6-5 with TRBJ2-7; 7 bases map to TRBD1. The J call may be mistaken, given a closer DNA end match to TRBJ2-5. CDR3 length: 13 residues. Germline V gene lookup returns CDR1 MNHEY and CDR2 SVGAGI.

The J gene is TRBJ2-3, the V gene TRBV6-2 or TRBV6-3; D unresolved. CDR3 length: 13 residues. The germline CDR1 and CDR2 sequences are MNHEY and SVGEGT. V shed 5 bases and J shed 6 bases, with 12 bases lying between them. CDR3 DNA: TGTGCCAGCAGTCACGAATGGTGGGATACGCAGTATTTT. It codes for CASSHEWWDTQYF.

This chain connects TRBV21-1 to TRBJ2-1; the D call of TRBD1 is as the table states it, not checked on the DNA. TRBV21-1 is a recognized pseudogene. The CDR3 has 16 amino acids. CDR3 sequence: CASSNAFRLDRETQFF. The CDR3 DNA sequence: TGTGCCAGCAGCAATGCCTTCCGACTCGACCGGGAGACCCAGTTCTTC.

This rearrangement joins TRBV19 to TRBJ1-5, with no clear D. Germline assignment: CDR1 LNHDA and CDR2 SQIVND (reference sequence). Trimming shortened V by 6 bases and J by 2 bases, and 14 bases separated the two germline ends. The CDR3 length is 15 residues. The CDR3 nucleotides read TGTGCCAGTAGCTGGGAAGCGGTGGGCAATCAGCCCCAGCATTTT. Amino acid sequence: CASSWEAVGNQPQHF.

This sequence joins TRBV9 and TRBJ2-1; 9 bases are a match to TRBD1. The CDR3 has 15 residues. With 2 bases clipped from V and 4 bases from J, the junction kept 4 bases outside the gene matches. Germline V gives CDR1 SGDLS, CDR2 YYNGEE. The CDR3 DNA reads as TGTGCCAGCAGCGTGGGACAGGGACTTTACAATGAGCAGTTCTTC. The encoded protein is CASSVGQGLYNEQFF.